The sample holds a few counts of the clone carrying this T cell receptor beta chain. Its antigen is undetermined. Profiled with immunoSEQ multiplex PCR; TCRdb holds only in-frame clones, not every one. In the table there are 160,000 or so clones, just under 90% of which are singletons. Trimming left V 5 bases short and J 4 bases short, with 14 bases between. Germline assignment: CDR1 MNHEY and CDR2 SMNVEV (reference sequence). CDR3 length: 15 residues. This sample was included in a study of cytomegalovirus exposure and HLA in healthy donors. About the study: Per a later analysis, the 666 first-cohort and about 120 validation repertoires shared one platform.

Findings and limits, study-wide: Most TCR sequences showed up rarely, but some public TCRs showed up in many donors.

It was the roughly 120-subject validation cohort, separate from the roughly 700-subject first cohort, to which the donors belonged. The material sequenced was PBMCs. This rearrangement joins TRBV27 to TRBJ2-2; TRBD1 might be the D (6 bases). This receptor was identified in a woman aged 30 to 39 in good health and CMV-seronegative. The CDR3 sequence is CASSRRTDPTGELFF. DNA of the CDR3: TGTGCCAGCAGTAGGCGGACAGACCCCACCGGGGAGCTGTTTTTT.